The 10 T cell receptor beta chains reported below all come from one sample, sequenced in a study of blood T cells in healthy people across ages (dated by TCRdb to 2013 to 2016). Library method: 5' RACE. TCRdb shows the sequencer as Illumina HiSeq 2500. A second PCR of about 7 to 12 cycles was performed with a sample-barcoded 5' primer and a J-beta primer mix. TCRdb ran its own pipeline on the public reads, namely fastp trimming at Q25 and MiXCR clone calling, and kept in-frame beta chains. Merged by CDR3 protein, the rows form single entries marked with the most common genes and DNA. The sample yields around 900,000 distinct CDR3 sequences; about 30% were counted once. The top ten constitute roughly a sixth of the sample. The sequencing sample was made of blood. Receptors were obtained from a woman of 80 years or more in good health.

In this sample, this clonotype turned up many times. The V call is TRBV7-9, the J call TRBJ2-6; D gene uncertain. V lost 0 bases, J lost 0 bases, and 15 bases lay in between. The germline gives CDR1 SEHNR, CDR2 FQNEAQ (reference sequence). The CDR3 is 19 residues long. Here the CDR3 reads CASSLAESLTLSGANVLTF. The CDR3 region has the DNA TGTGCCAGCAGCTTAGCGGAGAGTCTTACCCTCTCTGGGGCCAACGTCCTGACTTTC. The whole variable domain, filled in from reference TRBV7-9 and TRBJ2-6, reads DTGVSQNPRHKITKRGQNVTFRCDPISEHNRLYWYRQTLGQGPEFLTYFQNEAQLEKSRLLSDRFSAERPKGSFSTLEIQRTEQGDSAMYLCASSLAESLTLSGANVLTFGAGSRLTVL.

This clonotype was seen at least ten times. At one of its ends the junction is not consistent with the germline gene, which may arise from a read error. CDR3 coding DNA: TGCGCCAGCAGCTTGGTTCAGGGAGCAGATACGCAGTATTTT. Translation: CASSLVQGADTQYF. The V and J genes are TRBV7-2 and TRBJ2-3; D possibly matches TRBD1 or TRBD2 (5 bases each). Germline V gene data show CDR1 as SGHTA and CDR2 as FQGNSA. This CDR3 is 14 amino acids long.

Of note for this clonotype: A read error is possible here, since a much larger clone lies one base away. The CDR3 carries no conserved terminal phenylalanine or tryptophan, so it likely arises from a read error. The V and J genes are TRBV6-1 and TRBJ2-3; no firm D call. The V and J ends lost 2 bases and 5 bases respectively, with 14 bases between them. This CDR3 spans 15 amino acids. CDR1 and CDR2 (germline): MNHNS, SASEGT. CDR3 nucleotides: TGTGCCAGCAGTGAATATGGCAGACAAATAGATACGCAGTATTTG. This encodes CASSEYGRQIDTQYL.

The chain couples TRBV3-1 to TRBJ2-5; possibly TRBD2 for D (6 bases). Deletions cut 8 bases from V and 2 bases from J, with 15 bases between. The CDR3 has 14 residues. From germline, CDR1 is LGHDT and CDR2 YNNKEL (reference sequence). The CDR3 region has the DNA TGTGCCAGCGGCGGGGCTACCTCTCAAGAGACCCAGTACTTC. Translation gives CASGGATSQETQYF.

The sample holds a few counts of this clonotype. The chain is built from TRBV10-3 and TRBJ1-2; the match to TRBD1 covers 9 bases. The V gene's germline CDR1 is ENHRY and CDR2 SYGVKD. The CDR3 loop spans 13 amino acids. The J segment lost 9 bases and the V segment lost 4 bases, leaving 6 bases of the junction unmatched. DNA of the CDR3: TGTGCCATCAGTGCCCCGGACAGGGGAAGCTACACCTTC. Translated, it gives CAISAPDRGSYTF.

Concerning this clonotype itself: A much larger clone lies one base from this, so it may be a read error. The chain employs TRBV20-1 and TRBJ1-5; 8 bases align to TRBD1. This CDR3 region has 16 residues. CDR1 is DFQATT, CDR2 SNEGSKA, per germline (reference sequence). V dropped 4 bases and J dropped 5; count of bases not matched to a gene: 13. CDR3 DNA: TGCAGTGCTACACCGATGGACAGGGAGGAATATCAGCCCCAGCATTTT. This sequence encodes CSATPMDREEYQPQHF.

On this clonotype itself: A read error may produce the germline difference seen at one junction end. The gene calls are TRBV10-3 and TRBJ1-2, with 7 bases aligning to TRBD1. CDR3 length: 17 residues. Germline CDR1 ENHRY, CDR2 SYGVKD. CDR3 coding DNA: TGTGCCATCAGTGAGTTCCGGACAGGTCACCGTTCCTATGACTACACCTTC. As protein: CAISEFRTGHRSYDYTF.

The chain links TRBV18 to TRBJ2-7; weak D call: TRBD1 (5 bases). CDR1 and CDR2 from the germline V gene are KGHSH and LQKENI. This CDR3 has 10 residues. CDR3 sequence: CADTPYEQYF. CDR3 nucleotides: TGTGCGGACACCCCCTACGAGCAGTACTTC.

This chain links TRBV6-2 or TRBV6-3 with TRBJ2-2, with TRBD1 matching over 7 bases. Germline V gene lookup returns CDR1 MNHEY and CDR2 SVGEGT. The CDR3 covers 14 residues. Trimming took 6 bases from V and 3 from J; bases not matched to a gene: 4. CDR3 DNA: TGTGCCAGCAGCAAGGGACAGTACACCGGGGAGCTGTTTTTT. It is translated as CASSKGQYTGELFF.

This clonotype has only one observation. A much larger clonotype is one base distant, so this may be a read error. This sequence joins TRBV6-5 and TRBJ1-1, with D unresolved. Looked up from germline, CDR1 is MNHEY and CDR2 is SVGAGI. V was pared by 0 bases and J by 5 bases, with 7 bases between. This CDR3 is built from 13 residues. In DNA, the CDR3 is TGTGCCAGCAGTTACTCGTGGGATACTGAAGCTTTCTTT. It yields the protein CASSYSWDTEAFF.